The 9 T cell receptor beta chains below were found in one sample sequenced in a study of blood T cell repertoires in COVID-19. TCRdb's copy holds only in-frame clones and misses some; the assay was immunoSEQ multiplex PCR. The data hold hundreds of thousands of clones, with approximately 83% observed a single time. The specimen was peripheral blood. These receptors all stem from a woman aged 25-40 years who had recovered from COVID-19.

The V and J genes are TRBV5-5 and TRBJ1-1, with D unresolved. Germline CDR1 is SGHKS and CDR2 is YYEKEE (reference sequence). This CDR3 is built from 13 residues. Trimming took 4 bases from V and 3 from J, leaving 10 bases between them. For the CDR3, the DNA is TGTGCCAGCAGCCCGAATACGGACACTGAAGCTTTCTTT. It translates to CASSPNTDTEAFF.

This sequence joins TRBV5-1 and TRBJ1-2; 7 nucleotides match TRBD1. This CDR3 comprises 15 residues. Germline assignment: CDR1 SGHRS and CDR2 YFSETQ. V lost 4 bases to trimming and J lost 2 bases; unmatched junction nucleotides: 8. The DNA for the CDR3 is TGCGCCAGCAGCCCGCAGACAGGGCTGAACTATGGCTACACCTTC. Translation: CASSPQTGLNYGYTF.

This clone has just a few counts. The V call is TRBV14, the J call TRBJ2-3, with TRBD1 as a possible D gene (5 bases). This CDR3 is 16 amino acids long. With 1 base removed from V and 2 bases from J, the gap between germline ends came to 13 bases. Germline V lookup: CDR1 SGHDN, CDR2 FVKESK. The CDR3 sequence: CASSQGLGRNTDTQYF. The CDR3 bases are TGTGCCAGCAGCCAAGGCTTGGGGCGGAACACAGATACGCAGTATTTT.

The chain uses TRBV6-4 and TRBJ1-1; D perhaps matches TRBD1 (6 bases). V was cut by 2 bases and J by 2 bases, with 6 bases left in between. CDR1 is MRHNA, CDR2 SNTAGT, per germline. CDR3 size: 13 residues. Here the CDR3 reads CASSDGTNTEAFF. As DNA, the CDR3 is TGTGCCAGCAGTGACGGGACAAACACTGAAGCTTTCTTT.

The CDR3 reads CASSLGQGGQPQHF. In DNA form, the CDR3 reads TGTGCCAGCAGCCTGGGACAGGGGGGTCAGCCCCAGCATTTT. This chain connects TRBV7-8 to TRBJ1-5; 11 bases match TRBD1. The J segment lost 6 bases and the V segment lost 5 bases, leaving 3 bases of the junction unmatched. The CDR3 is 14 residues long. In germline, CDR1 is SGHVS, CDR2 FQNEAQ. Full variable domain (rest looked up from reference TRBV7-8 and TRBJ1-5): GAGVSQSPRYKVAKRGQDVALRCDPISGHVSLFWYQQALGQGPEFLTYFQNEAQLDKSGLPSDRFFAERPEGSVSTLKIQRTQQEDSAVYLCASSLGQGGQPQHFGDGTRLSIL.

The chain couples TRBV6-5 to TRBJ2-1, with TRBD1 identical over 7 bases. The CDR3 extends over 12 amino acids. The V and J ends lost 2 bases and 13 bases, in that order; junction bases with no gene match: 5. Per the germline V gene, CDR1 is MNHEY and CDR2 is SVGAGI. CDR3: CASSYTGTAQFF. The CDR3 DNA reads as TGTGCCAGCAGTTACACCGGGACAGCACAGTTCTTC.

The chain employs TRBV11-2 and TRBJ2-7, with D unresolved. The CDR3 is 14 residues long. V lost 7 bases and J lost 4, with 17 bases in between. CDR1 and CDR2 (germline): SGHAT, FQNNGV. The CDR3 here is CASTKSFPRYEQYF. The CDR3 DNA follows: TGTGCCAGCACCAAATCATTCCCGAGGTACGAGCAGTACTTC.

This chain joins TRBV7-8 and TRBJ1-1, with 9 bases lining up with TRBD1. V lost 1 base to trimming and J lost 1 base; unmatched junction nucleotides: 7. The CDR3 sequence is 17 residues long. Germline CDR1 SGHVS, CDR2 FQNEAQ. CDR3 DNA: TGTGCCAGCAGCTTAGGGTCCTGGACAGGGGCGAACACTGAAGCTTTCTTT. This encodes CASSLGSWTGANTEAFF. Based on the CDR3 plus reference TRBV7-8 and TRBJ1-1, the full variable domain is GAGVSQSPRYKVAKRGQDVALRCDPISGHVSLFWYQQALGQGPEFLTYFQNEAQLDKSGLPSDRFFAERPEGSVSTLKIQRTQQEDSAVYLCASSLGSWTGANTEAFFGQGTRLTVV.

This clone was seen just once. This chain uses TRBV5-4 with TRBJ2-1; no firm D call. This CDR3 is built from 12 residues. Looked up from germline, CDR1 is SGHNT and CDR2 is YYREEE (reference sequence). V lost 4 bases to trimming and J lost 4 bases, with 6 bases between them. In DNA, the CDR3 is TGTGCCAGCAGCCAAACTTACAATGAGCAGTTCTTC. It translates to CASSQTYNEQFF.